A selection of T cell receptor beta chains follows, all from one sample in a study of blood T cell repertoires in COVID-19. The protocol was immunoSEQ multiplex PCR, while the TCRdb copy is restricted to in-frame clones and leaves out a portion. The sample holds some 150,000 clones, 65% to 85% seen once. The specimen sequenced was PBMCs or T cells enriched from blood (not recorded which). These receptor sequences come from a woman between 45 and 60 years old who had been exposed to COVID-19. Both conserved end residues are part of each CDR3. Fields, in order: V gene, J gene, D gene, clone size, CDR3 DNA, CDR3 protein. A D gene is named only where the DNA matches it firmly. Rows may omit the clone size; those that give it use once, few, many or a size class.

TRBV10-3,TRBJ1-1,-,-,TGTGCCATCAGTGAGCGAACCACAGGGCCGTATGAAGCTTTCTTT,CAISERTTGPYEAFF
TRBV3-1/TRBV3-2,TRBJ1-5,-,many,TGTGCCAGCAGCCAAGACCATAGCAATCAGCCCCAGCATTTT,CASSQDHSNQPQHF
TRBV12-3/TRBV12-4,TRBJ2-7,-,-,TGTGCCAGCAAGTCGGACACTGCCTACGAGCAGTACTTC,CASKSDTAYEQYF
TRBV5-1,TRBJ1-5,TRBD1,-,TGCGCCAGCAGCTCGGGACAGGGGGCGGGTCAGCCCCAGCATTTT,CASSSGQGAGQPQHF
TRBV6-2/TRBV6-3,TRBJ2-7,-,once,TGTGCCAGCAGTTATTTAACGAGCCTCGAGCAGTACTTC,CASSYLTSLEQYF
TRBV4-2,TRBJ1-2,TRBD1,-,TGTGCCAGCAGCCAAGTTGGAACAGGGGCTTCCTATGGCTACACCTTC,CASSQVGTGASYGYTF
TRBV12-3/TRBV12-4,TRBJ2-1,-,-,TGTGCCAGCAGTTCATCCTCCTACAATGAGCAGTTCTTC,CASSSSSYNEQFF
TRBV12-3/TRBV12-4,TRBJ1-6,-,few,TGTGCCAGCAGTTTAGGACAGTCCCAACCCCTCCACTTT,CASSLGQSQPLHF
TRBV5-5,TRBJ1-1,TRBD1,-,TGTGCCAGCTACCCTGGGGACAGGGTGATTGAAGCTTTCTTT,CASYPGDRVIEAFF
TRBV5-6,TRBJ2-1,TRBD2,-,TGTGCCAGCAGTACCCGGAGGACTAGCGGTCTCGGTGAGCAGTTCTTC,CASSTRRTSGLGEQFF
TRBV3-1/TRBV3-2,TRBJ2-7,TRBD2,-,TGTGCCAGCAGCCACAGCGGGGGCTCCTACGAGCAGTACTTC,CASSHSGGSYEQYF
TRBV7-2,TRBJ1-5,-,-,TGTGCCAGCAGCTTAAATCTCGGTCAGCCCCAGCATTTT,CASSLNLGQPQHF
TRBV19,TRBJ1-2,-,-,TGTGCCAGTAGCAACTCCATCACAGGCCTCTATGGCTACACCTTC,CASSNSITGLYGYTF
TRBV10-3,TRBJ2-7,TRBD2,-,TGTGCCATCAGCCGGGGGGACTTGACAGAAGCACGAAGGTACGAGCAGTACTTC,CAISRGDLTEARRYEQYF
TRBV3-1/TRBV3-2,TRBJ1-5,TRBD1,few,TGTGCCAGCAGCCACGGGACAGGGATCAGCAATCAGCCCCAGCATTTT,CASSHGTGISNQPQHF
TRBV2,TRBJ2-3,TRBD2,-,TGTGCCAGCAGTGTCCTAGCGGGAGGAACAGATACGCAGTATTTT,CASSVLAGGTDTQYF
TRBV7-9,TRBJ1-1,-,-,TGTGCCAGCAGCCTACTGGACACTGAAGCTTTCTTT,CASSLLDTEAFF
TRBV19,TRBJ1-3,-,-,TGTGCCAGTAGTACAGTCAGAAATCCCAGAAACACCATATATTTT,CASSTVRNPRNTIYF
TRBV15,TRBJ1-2,-,-,TGTGCCACCAGCAGAGACAACTTACGGGATGGCTACACCTTC,CATSRDNLRDGYTF
TRBV10-3,TRBJ2-3,-,-,TGTGCCATCAGTGAGAGGCGGGATACGCAGTATTTT,CAISERRDTQYF
TRBV4-1,TRBJ2-2,TRBD2,-,TGCGCCAGCAGCCAGTCTTTAGCGGGTCGGGCCGGGGAGCTGTTTTTT,CASSQSLAGRAGELFF
TRBV5-6,TRBJ2-3,TRBD1,-,TGTGCCAGCAGCTTGGGAGGGGGCAGCACAGATACGCAGTATTTT,CASSLGGGSTDTQYF
TRBV10-2,TRBJ1-4,TRBD1,-,TGCGCCAGCAGGGTAGGACAGGGGATTGCAACTAATGAAAAACTGTTTTTT,CASRVGQGIATNEKLFF
TRBV6-5,TRBJ2-7,-,-,TGTGCCAGCAGTTATGGGTCCAGGTTCGACGAGCAGTACTTC,CASSYGSRFDEQYF
TRBV29-1,TRBJ2-7,TRBD1,-,TGCAGCGTCCCAAGGACAGGGGGCGAGCAGTACTTC,CSVPRTGGEQYF
TRBV19,TRBJ2-1,TRBD2,-,TGTGCCAGTAGTATTCCGCGGGGGTCAGGCAATGAGCAGTTCTTC,CASSIPRGSGNEQFF
TRBV2,TRBJ2-2,TRBD1,-,TGTGCCAGCACTATTATGGACAGGGTCACCGGGGAGCTGTTTTTT,CASTIMDRVTGELFF
TRBV19,TRBJ1-5,-,-,TGTGCCAGTAGTATTCCGGGACTCACGAATCAGCCCCAGCATTTT,CASSIPGLTNQPQHF
TRBV29-1,TRBJ2-5,-,-,TGCAGCGCCAAGGGACGGGGGAGACGACAAGAGACCCAGTACTTC,CSAKGRGRRQETQYF
TRBV7-8,TRBJ2-6,-,-,TGTGCCAGCAGCTTAGTTCTTGGCAGATTCTCTGGGGCCAACGTCCTGACTTTC,CASSLVLGRFSGANVLTF
TRBV3-1/TRBV3-2,TRBJ1-2,TRBD1,once,TGTGCCAGCAGCCAAGTCCGACAGGGGGCGAGTGGCTACACCTTC,CASSQVRQGASGYTF
TRBV27,TRBJ1-1,-,-,TGTGCCAGCAGTTTAGGCAGATACAACACTGAAGCTTTCTTT,CASSLGRYNTEAFF
TRBV6-5,TRBJ2-1,-,few,TGTGCCAGCAGTTACGCGGCTCGCTACAATGAGCAGTTCTTC,CASSYAARYNEQFF
TRBV18,TRBJ1-6,-,-,TGTGCCAGCTCTGGGCTTAGCTCCTATAATTCACCCCTCCACTTT,CASSGLSSYNSPLHF
TRBV3-1/TRBV3-2,TRBJ1-5,TRBD1,many,TGTGCCAGCAGCCAAGCAGGGGGCGGACAGCCCCAGCATTTT,CASSQAGGGQPQHF
TRBV4-2,TRBJ1-1,-,-,TGTGCCAGCAGCCAAGGGGCTCAGCTGAACACTGAAGCTTTCTTT,CASSQGAQLNTEAFF
TRBV5-5,TRBJ2-3,-,-,TGTGCCAGCAGCTTGGGGCCCACAGATACGCAGTATTTT,CASSLGPTDTQYF
TRBV18,TRBJ2-3,TRBD1,-,TGTGCCAGCTCACCACCTGGACAGGGGAGAAGGGCAGATACGCAGTATTTT,CASSPPGQGRRADTQYF
TRBV7-2,TRBJ1-2,-,-,TGTGCCAGCAGCTTAGATCAGGGGAGTGGCTACACCTTC,CASSLDQGSGYTF
TRBV7-3,TRBJ2-5,-,-,TGTGCCAGCAGCAATACAGGGAAGACCGGCAGGTGGGAGACCCAGTACTTC,CASSNTGKTGRWETQYF